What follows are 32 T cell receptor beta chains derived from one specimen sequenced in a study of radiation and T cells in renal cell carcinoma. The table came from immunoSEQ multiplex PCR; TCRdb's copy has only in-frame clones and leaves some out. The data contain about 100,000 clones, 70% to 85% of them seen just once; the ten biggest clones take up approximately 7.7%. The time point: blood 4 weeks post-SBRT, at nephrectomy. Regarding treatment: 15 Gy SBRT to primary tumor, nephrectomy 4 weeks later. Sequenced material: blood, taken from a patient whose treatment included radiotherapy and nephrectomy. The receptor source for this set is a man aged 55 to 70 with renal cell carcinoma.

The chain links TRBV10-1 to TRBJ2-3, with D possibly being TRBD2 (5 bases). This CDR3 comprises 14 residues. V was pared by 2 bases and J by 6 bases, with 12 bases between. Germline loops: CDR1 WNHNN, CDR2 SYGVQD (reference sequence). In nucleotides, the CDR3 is TGCGCCAGCAGTGAGCCTCGCGGGTCGGATACGCAGTATTTT. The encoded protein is CASSEPRGSDTQYF.

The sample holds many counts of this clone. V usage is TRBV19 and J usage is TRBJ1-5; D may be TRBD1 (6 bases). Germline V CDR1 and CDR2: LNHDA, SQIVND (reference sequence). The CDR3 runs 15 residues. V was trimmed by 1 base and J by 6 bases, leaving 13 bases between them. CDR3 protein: CASSIGETGGQPQHF. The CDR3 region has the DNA TGTGCCAGTAGTATAGGAGAGACAGGTGGTCAGCCCCAGCATTTT. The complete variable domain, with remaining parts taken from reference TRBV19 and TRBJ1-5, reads DGGITQSPKYLFRKEGQNVTLSCEQNLNHDAMYWYRQDPGQGLRLIYYSQIVNDFQKGDIAEGYSVSREKKESFPLTVTSAQKNPTAFYLCASSIGETGGQPQHFGDGTRLSIL.

The CDR3 DNA follows: TGCAGCGTTGAACCACAGGGTTTGCCCGGGGAGCTGTTTTTT. Its protein is CSVEPQGLPGELFF. V is TRBV29-1 and J is TRBJ2-2, with D possibly TRBD1 on 6 matching bases. Looked up from germline, CDR1 is SQVTM and CDR2 is ANQGSEA. CDR3 size: 14 residues. The V gene lost 2 bases and the J gene lost 6 bases, with 13 bases spanning the gap.

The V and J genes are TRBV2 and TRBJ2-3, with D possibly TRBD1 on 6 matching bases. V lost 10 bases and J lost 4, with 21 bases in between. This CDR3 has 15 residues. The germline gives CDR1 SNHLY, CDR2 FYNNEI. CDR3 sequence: CATHPGHHTPDTQYF. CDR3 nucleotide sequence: TGTGCCACCCATCCGGGACACCATACCCCAGATACGCAGTATTTT.

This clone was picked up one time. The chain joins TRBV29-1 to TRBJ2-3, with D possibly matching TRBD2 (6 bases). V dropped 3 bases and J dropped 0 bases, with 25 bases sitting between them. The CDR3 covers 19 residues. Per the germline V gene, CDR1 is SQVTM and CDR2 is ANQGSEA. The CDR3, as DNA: TGCAGCGTTGACCCAACTAGCATCGCCGACAAACCTAGCACAGATACGCAGTATTTT. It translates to CSVDPTSIADKPSTDTQYF.

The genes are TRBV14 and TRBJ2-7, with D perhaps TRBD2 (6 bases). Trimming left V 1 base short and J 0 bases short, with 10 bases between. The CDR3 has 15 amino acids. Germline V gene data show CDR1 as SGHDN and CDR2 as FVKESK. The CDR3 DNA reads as TGTGCCAGCAGCCAAGGCGGGACCCTCTCCTACGAGCAGTACTTC. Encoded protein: CASSQGGTLSYEQYF. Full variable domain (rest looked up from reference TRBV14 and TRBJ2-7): EAGVTQFPSHSVIEKGQTVTLRCDPISGHDNLYWYRRVMGKEIKFLLHFVKESKQDESGMPNNRFLAERTGGTYSTLKVQPAELEDSGVYFCASSQGGTLSYEQYFGPGTRLTVT.

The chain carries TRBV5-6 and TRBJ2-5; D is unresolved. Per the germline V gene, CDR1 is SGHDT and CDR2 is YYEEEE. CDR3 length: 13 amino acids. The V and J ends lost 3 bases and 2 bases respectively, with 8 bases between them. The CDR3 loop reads CASSSPVQETQYF. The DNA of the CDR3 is TGTGCCAGCAGCTCGCCGGTACAAGAGACCCAGTACTTC.

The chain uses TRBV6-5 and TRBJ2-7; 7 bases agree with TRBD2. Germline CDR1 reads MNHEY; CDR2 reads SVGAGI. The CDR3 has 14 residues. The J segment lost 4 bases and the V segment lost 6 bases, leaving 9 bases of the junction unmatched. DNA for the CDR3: TGTGCCAGCAGCTCGGGAGGTCTACTTTACGAGCAGTACTTC. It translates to CASSSGGLLYEQYF.

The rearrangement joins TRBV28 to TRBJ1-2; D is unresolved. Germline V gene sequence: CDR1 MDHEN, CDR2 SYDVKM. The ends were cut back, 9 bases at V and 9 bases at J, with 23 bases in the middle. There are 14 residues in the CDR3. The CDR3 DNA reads TGTGCCAGTATCCCTACCTCCAAACTGACCAGCTACACCTTC. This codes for CASIPTSKLTSYTF.

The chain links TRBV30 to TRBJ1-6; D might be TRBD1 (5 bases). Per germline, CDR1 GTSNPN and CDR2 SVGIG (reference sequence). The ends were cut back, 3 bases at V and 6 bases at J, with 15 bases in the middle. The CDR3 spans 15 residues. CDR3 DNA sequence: TGTGCCTGGAGCCGCGGGGGGAATCTTAATTCACCCCTCCACTTT. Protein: CAWSRGGNLNSPLHF.

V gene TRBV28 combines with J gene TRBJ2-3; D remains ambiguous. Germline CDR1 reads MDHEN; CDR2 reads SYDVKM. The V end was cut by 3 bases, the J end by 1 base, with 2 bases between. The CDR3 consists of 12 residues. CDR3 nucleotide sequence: TGTGCCAGCAGTTTGGGCACAGATACGCAGTATTTT. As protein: CASSLGTDTQYF.

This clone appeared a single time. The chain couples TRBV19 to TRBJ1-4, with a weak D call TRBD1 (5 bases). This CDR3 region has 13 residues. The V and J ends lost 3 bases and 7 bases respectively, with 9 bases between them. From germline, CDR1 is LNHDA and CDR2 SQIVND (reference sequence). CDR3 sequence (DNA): TGTGCCAGTAGTATTCAGGGAACTGAAAAACTGTTTTTT. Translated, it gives CASSIQGTEKLFF.

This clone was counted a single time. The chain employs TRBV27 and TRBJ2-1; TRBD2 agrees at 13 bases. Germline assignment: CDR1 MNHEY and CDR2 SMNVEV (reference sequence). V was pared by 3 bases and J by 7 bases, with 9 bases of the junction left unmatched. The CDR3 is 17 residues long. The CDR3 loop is CASSFSGRTSGSNEQFF. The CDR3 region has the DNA TGTGCCAGCAGTTTCTCAGGACGGACTAGCGGGAGTAATGAGCAGTTCTTC.

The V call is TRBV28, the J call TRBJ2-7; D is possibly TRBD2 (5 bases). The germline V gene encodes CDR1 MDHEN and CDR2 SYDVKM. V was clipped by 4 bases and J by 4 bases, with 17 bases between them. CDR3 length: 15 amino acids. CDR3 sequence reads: CASSSPERLQYEQYF. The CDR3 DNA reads TGTGCCAGCAGTTCCCCTGAGCGACTACAATACGAGCAGTACTTC.

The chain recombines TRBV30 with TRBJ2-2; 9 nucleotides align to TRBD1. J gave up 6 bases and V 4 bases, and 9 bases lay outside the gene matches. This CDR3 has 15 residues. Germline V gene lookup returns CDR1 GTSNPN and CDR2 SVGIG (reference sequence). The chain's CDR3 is CAWKGGQGRAGELFF. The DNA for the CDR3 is TGTGCCTGGAAGGGGGGACAGGGACGGGCCGGGGAGCTGTTTTTT.

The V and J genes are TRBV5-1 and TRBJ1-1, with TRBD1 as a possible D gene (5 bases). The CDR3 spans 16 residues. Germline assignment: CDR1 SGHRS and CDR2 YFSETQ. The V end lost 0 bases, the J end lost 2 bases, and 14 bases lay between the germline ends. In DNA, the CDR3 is TGCGCCAGCAGCTTGGATACAGGTGACTTAAACACTGAAGCTTTCTTT. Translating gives CASSLDTGDLNTEAFF.

For the CDR3, the DNA is TGTGCCAGCATGGGTACCTACGAGCAGTACTTC. This encodes CASMGTYEQYF. V and J are TRBV6-1 and TRBJ2-7, with D unresolved. The germline V gene encodes CDR1 MNHNS and CDR2 SASEGT. V dropped 7 bases and J dropped 2 bases, with 6 bases sitting between them. The CDR3 runs 11 residues.

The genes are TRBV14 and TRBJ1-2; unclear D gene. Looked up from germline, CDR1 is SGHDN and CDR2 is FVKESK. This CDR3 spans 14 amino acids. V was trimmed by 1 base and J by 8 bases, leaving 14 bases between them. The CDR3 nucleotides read TGTGCCAGCAGCCAAGTAGATACCCCTCGGGGCTACACCTTC. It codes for CASSQVDTPRGYTF.

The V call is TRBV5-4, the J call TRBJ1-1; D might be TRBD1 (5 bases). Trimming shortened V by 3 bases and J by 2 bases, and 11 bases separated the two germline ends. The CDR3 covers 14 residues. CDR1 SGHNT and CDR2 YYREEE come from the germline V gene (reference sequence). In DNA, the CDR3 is TGTGCCAGCAGCTCGGGACCGCCAAACACTGAAGCTTTCTTT. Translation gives CASSSGPPNTEAFF.

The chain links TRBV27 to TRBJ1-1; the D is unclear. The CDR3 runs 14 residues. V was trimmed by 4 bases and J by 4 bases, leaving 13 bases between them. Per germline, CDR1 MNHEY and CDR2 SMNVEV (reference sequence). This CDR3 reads CASSYREGPTEAFF. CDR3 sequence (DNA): TGTGCCAGCAGTTATCGTGAGGGCCCCACTGAAGCTTTCTTT.

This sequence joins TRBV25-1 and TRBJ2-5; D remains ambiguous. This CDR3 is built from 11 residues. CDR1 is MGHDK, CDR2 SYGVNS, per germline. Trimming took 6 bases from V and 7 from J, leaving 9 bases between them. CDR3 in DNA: TGTGCCAGCAGCCCCTTAGGGACCCAGTACTTC. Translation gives CASSPLGTQYF. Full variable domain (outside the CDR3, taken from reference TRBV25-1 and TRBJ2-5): EADIYQTPRYLVIGTGKKITLECSQTMGHDKMYWYQQDPGMELHLIHYSYGVNSTEKGDLSSESTVSRIRTEHFPLTLESARPSHTSQYLCASSPLGTQYFGPGTRLLVL.

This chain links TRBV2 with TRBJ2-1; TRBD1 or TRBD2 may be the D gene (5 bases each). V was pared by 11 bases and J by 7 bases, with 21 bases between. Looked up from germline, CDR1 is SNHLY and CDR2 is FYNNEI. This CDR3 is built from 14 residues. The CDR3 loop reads CAAGSPPGENEQFF. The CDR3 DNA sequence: TGTGCCGCAGGGAGCCCCCCTGGGGAGAATGAGCAGTTCTTC.

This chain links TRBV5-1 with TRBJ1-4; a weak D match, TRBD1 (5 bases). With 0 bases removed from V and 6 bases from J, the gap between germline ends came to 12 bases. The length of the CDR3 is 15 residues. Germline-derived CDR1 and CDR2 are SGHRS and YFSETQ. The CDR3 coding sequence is TGCGCCAGCAGCTTGGTATCAGGGCCAGATGAAAAACTGTTTTTT. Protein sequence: CASSLVSGPDEKLFF.

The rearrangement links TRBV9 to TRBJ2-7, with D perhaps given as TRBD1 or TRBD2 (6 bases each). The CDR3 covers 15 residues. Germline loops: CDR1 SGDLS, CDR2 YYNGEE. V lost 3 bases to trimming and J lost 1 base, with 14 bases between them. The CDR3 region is CASSAGAGFSYEQYF. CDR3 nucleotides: TGTGCCAGCAGCGCGGGGGCAGGGTTTTCCTACGAGCAGTACTTC.

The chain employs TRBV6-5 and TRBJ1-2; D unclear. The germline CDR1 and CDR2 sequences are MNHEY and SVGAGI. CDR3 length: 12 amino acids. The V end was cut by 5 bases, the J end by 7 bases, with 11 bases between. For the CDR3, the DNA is TGTGCCAGCAGTACTAGTCTTGGTGGCTACACCTTC. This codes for CASSTSLGGYTF.

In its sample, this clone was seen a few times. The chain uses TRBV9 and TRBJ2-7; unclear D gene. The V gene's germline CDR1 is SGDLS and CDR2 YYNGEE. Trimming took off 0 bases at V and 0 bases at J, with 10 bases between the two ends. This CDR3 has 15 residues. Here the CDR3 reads CASSVDEGLSYEQYF. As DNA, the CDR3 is TGTGCCAGCAGCGTAGACGAAGGGCTCTCCTACGAGCAGTACTTC.

CDR3 sequence (DNA): TGTGCCAGTAGTCCTCTAACCGGGGCCCCTGGGGCCAACGTCCTGACTTTC. Amino acids: CASSPLTGAPGANVLTF. V usage is TRBV19 and J usage is TRBJ2-6; D is perhaps TRBD1 or TRBD2 (5 bases each). The CDR3 spans 17 residues. V shed 5 bases and J shed 2 bases, with 16 bases lying between them. The germline V gene has CDR1 LNHDA and CDR2 SQIVND (reference sequence).

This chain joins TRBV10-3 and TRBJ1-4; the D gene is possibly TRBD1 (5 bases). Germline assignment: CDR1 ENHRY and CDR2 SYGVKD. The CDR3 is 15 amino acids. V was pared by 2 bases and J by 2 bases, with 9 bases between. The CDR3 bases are TGTGCCATCAGTGAGGGGGCAGGGACTAATGAAAAACTGTTTTTT. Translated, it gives CAISEGAGTNEKLFF.

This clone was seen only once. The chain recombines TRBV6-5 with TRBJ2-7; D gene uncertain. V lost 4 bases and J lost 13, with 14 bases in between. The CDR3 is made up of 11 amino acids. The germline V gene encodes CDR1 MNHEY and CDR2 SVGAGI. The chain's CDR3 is CASSSPVRLYF. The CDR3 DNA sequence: TGTGCCAGCAGTTCCCCGGTCCGTTTATACTTC.

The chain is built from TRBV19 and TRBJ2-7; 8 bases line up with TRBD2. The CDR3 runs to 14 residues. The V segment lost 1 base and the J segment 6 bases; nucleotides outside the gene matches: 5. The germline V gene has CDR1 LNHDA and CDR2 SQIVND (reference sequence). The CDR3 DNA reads TGTGCCAGTAGTATAGTATCCGGGAGGGGCGAGCAGTACTTC. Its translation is CASSIVSGRGEQYF.

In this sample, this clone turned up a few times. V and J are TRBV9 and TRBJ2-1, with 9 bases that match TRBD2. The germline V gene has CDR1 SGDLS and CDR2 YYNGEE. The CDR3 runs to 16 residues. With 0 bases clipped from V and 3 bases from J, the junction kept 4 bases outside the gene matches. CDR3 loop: CASSVDGTSLYNEQFF. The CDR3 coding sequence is TGTGCCAGCAGCGTAGACGGGACTAGCCTCTACAATGAGCAGTTCTTC.

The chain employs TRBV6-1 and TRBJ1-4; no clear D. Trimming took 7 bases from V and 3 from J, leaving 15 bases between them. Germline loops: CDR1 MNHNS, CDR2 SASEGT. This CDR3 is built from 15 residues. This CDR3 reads CASTLDPPANEKLFF. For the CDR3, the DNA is TGTGCCAGCACCCTGGACCCGCCAGCTAATGAAAAACTGTTTTTT.